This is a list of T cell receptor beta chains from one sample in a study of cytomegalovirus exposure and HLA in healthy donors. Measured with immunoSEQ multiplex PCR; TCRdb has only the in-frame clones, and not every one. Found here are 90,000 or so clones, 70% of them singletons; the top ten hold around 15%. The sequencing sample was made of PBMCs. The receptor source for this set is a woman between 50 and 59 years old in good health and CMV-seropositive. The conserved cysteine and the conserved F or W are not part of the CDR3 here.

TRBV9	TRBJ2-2	ASSTQGGDGGELF
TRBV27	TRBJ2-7	ASSLGSGAYEQY
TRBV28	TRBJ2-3	ASSPPLAGRVSTDTQY
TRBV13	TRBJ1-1	ASSLLVANTEAF
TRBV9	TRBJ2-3	ASSVGRGIGTDTQY
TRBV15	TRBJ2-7	ATSRGRFSGQVTYEQY
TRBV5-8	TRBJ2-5	ASSFQGLETQY
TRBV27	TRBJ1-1	ASKLPGQGGLAF
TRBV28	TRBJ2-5	ASSPPGLAAPGTQY
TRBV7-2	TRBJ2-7	ASSSSFAYEQY
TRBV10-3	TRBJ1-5	AISEGQDSNQPQH
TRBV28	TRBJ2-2	ASKWGRRLTGELF
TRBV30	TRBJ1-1	AWIPFWTETNTEAF
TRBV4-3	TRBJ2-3	ASSRDSVGTTDTQY
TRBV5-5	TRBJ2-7	ASSLTRDLLYYEQY
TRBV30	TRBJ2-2	AWGRMANTGELF
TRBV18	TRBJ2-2	ASSPRGQDTGELF
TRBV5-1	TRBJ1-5	ASSLDRTGHQPQH
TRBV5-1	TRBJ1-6	ASSLEGTGVGTLH
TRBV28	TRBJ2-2	ASSFTGTPELF